This TCR beta chain was sequenced in a study of T cells in Graves' hyperthyroidism and ophthalmopathy. Hyperthyroidism, newly diagnosed and lasting under 2 months, affected patients aged 18 to 65. The study left out patients who had uncontrolled infection, other autoimmune disease, pregnancy or lactation. The CDR3 totals 13 residues. Trimming removed 6 bases from V and 3 bases from J; junction bases left unmatched: 5. The germline CDR1 and CDR2 sequences are SQVTM and ANQGSEA. Amplification of TCR beta CDR3 regions used RNA as the template. The HTBI set primed first-round TCR CDR3 RT-PCR. In TCRdb, the multiplex PCR reads were re-called with MiXCR into one record per CDR3 protein. Here the sample spans around 520,000 distinct CDR3 sequences, around 15% being singletons.

This clonotype was sampled from a woman younger than 35 with Graves' hyperthyroidism. V is TRBV29-1 and J is TRBJ2-3, with TRBD1 matching 8 bases. Specimen: blood. The CDR3 spells CSVGQGLTDTQYF. The CDR3 coding sequence is TGCAGCGTAGGACAGGGACTTACAGATACGCAGTATTTT.